This T cell receptor (beta chain) came from a study of glioma-infiltrating T cells. Study-wide results and limits: Non-neoplastic patients had below-expected tissue-blood divergence, while all gliomas exceeded expectation.

TCR alpha and beta CDR3 regions were amplified from RNA using iRepertoire nested multiplex PCR. TCRdb reanalysed the multiplex PCR reads using MiXCR and keeps one entry per CDR3 protein. The table includes around 170,000 distinct CDR3 sequences, more than 35% detected once. The V gene's germline CDR1 is MDHEN and CDR2 SYDVKM. The CDR3 covers 15 residues. The V and J ends lost 8 bases and 2 bases respectively, with 19 bases between them. This clonotype was recorded at least ten times. Its antigen is currently unknown. The TCR comes from a human donor with low-grade glioma or glioblastoma, undergoing nonglioma brain surgery, or in good health (not recorded which). The sample comprised glioma tissue, nonneoplastic brain tissue, or PBMCs (not recorded which). The rearrangement uses TRBV28 and TRBJ2-7, with D unresolved. The CDR3 here is CASGKVRLSAYEQYF. The DNA of the CDR3 is TGTGCCAGCGGAAAAGTCAGACTCTCCGCCTACGAGCAGTACTTC.